This T cell receptor (beta chain) was sequenced for a study of cytomegalovirus exposure and HLA in healthy donors. Study-wide background: Among the 398 genotyped donors, approximately 82% were placed in the Caucasian-associated ancestry cluster. Notes on the study in general: The number of N-insertions in an Asian-associated ancestry cluster was reportedly below the approximately 600-donor mean in a later analysis. The classifier reportedly diagnosed cytomegalovirus status with high sensitivity and specificity.

This CDR3 has 13 amino acids. Looked up from germline, CDR1 is MGHRA and CDR2 is YSYEKL. As for this clone: The antigen remains unidentified. The junction does not match germline at one end; this may be a read error.

Primers for the PCR totalled 60 Vbeta and 13 Jbeta. The repertoire was sequenced with immunoSEQ multiplex PCR; TCRdb's copy has only in-frame clones and lacks some. The data show approximately 200,000 clones, 83% seen once. The TCR comes from a girl between 10 and 17 years old in good health and CMV-seronegative. The chain employs TRBV4-1 and TRBJ2-2; no clear D. The specimen sequenced was PBMCs. This CDR3 reads CASRRDNSGELFF. The CDR3 DNA reads TGCGCCAGCAGGCGCGACAACAGCGGGGAGCTGTTTTTT.